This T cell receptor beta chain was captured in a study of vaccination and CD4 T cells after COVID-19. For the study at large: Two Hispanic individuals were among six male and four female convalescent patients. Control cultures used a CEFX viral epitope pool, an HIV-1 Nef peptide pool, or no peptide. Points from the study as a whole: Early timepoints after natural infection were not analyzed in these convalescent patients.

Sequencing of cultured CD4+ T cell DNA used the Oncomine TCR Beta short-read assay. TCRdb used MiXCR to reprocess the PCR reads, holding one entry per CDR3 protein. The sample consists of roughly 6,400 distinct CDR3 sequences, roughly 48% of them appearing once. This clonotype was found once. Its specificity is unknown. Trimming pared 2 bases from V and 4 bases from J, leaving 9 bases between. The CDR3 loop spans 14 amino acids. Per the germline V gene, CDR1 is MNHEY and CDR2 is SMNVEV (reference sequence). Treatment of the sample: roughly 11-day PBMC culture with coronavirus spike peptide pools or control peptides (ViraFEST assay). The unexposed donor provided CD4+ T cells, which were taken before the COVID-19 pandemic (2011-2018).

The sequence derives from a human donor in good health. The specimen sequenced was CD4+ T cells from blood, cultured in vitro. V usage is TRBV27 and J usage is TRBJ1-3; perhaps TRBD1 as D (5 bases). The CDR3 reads CASSLGGAGNTIYF. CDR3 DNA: TGTGCCAGCAGTTTAGGAGGGGCAGGAAACACCATATATTTT.